This T cell receptor (beta chain) was captured in a study of Graves' ophthalmopathy and Graves' hyperthyroidism. TCR beta CDR3 amplification used RNA transcripts. Second-round multiplex PCR came after a first-round RT-PCR that employed HTBI primers. Each CDR3 protein is one row after TCRdb ran MiXCR on the multiplex PCR reads. The sample has 500,000 to 600,000 distinct CDR3 sequences; just under 40% are singletons. Overall study results and limits: Most thyroid clonotypes expanded beyond 0.001 frequency were also found in blood.

Comments on this clonotype: Its antigen is unidentified.

No donor had other autoimmune disease, uncontrolled infection, pregnancy or lactation. This TCR came from an adult man with Graves' hyperthyroidism. The sequenced material came from peripheral blood or thyroid tissue (not recorded which).

CDR3 in amino acids: CASTQGQGNYGYTF. The CDR3, as DNA: TGTGCCAGCACCCAGGGACAGGGTAACTATGGCTACACCTTC. The chain uses TRBV2 and TRBJ1-2, with 9 bases lining up with TRBD1. The junction had 4 bases not matched to a gene; V was cut back by 7 bases and J by 1 base. This CDR3 contains 14 residues. Germline V gene lookup returns CDR1 SNHLY and CDR2 FYNNEI.